The 9 T cell receptor beta chains below all came from one sample that was sequenced in a study of blood T cell repertoires in COVID-19. Data came from immunoSEQ multiplex PCR; TCRdb stores just in-frame clones and leaves some out. The sample yields 200,000 to 300,000 clones, approximately 91% seen once. Sequencing used peripheral blood. The receptor source for this set is a person under 30 with COVID-19, enrolled during active disease.

The chain carries TRBV19 and TRBJ2-7; maybe TRBD1 (6 bases). Per the germline V gene, CDR1 is LNHDA and CDR2 is SQIVND (reference sequence). CDR3 size: 15 residues. Trimming stripped 6 bases from V and 3 bases from J, with 18 bases between. The CDR3 loop is CASSLVARGYYEQYF. CDR3 DNA: TGTGCCAGTAGCCTGGTGGCCAGGGGCTACTACGAGCAGTACTTC.

The chain combines TRBV5-1 with TRBJ1-4, with a tentative D call TRBD1 (5 bases). From germline, CDR1 is SGHRS and CDR2 YFSETQ. The CDR3 length is 15 residues. Trimming took off 0 bases at V and 6 bases at J, with 12 bases between the two ends. The CDR3 spells CASSLAGEGYEKLFF. As DNA, the CDR3 is TGCGCCAGCAGCTTGGCGGGGGAAGGGTATGAAAAACTGTTTTTT.

This clone was detected a few times. The chain links TRBV27 to TRBJ2-3; 8 nucleotides line up with TRBD1. J lost 1 base, V lost 3 bases, and 3 bases had no gene match. The CDR3 loop spans 15 amino acids. The germline V gene has CDR1 MNHEY and CDR2 SMNVEV (reference sequence). CDR3 coding DNA: TGTGCCAGCAGTTTGGTGGGACAGGGCACAGATACGCAGTATTTT. This gives the protein CASSLVGQGTDTQYF.

The chain recombines TRBV24-1 with TRBJ1-2; D possibly corresponds to TRBD1 (6 bases). Trimming stripped 10 bases from V and 7 bases from J, with 15 bases between. Germline V gene lookup returns CDR1 KGHDR and CDR2 SFDVKD. The length of the CDR3 is 12 residues. Here the CDR3 DNA reads TGTGCCACAATAGGGGGGGTTGGTGGCTACACCTTC. Translating it yields CATIGGVGGYTF.

This chain connects TRBV24-1 to TRBJ2-3, with D possibly being TRBD1 (6 bases). The CDR3 loop spans 13 amino acids. The germline CDR1 and CDR2 sequences are KGHDR and SFDVKD. The V end was cut by 6 bases, the J end by 4 bases, with 10 bases between. The CDR3 is CATSHRAADTQYF. CDR3 sequence (DNA): TGTGCCACCAGTCACAGGGCCGCAGATACGCAGTATTTT.

This chain links TRBV4-3 with TRBJ2-7; TRBD2 is a possible D gene (5 bases). The germline gives CDR1 LGHNA, CDR2 YSLEER. This CDR3 region has 15 residues. The V end was cut by 0 bases, the J end by 5 bases, with 14 bases between. The CDR3 DNA reads as TGCGCCAGCAGCCAAGATCGAACTAGTACCCACGAGCAGTACTTC. As protein: CASSQDRTSTHEQYF.

The chain has TRBV7-9 and TRBJ1-5, with TRBD1 identical over 8 bases. The trim removed 4 bases at V and 6 bases at J, leaving 11 bases unmatched. CDR1 and CDR2 from the germline V gene are SEHNR and FQNEAQ (reference sequence). The CDR3 is 16 amino acids. CDR3 protein: CASSSWTGKEFQPQHF. The CDR3 nucleotides read TGTGCCAGCAGCTCGTGGACAGGGAAGGAATTTCAGCCCCAGCATTTT.

The chain is built from TRBV5-1 and TRBJ2-3, with D possibly TRBD1 on 5 matching bases. Trimming removed 5 bases at V and 2 bases at J, with 15 bases between. The CDR3 covers 15 residues. CDR1 is SGHRS, CDR2 YFSETQ, per germline. CDR3 nucleotides: TGCGCCAGCAGTTTTGGGGCGACGAACACAGATACGCAGTATTTT. Protein sequence: CASSFGATNTDTQYF. Drawing the rest from reference TRBV5-1 and TRBJ2-3, the complete variable domain is KAGVTQTPRYLIKTRGQQVTLSCSPISGHRSVSWYQQTPGQGLQFLFEYFSETQRNKGNFPGRFSGRQFSNSRSEMNVSTLELGDSALYLCASSFGATNTDTQYFGPGTRLTVL.

CDR3 DNA: TGTGCCTGGAGTGTAGCGGGAGGGACTGAGATTGAGCAGTTCTTC. It encodes CAWSVAGGTEIEQFF. The chain uses TRBV30 and TRBJ2-1; 10 positions agree with TRBD2. The junction had 8 bases not matched to a gene; V was cut back by 0 bases and J by 9 bases. CDR1 is GTSNPN and CDR2 is SVGIG in the germline V gene (reference sequence). The CDR3 has 15 amino acids.